Below, 6 T cell receptor beta chains from the same sample are listed, as sequenced in a study of cytomegalovirus exposure and HLA in healthy donors. This PCR relied on a set of 60 Vbeta primers and 13 Jbeta primers. Sequencing was performed with immunoSEQ multiplex PCR; in TCRdb, only in-frame clones are kept and a portion is missing. The repertoire holds about 55,000 clones, with 77% as singletons. Material: PBMCs. These receptor sequences come from a female donor in good health and CMV-seronegative.

The chain carries TRBV5-6 and TRBJ2-4; perhaps TRBD2 as D (5 bases). The V and J ends lost 6 bases and 1 base respectively, with 17 bases between them. The CDR3 contains 16 residues. Germline-derived CDR1 and CDR2 are SGHDT and YYEEEE. CDR3 amino acids: CASTLGGLRAKNIQYF. The CDR3 nucleotides are TGTGCCAGCACCTTAGGAGGTCTGCGGGCCAAAAACATTCAGTACTTC. The full variable domain, completed using reference TRBV5-6 and TRBJ2-4, is DAGVTQSPTHLIKTRGQQVTLRCSPKSGHDTVSWYQQALGQGPQFIFQYYEEEERQRGNFPDRFSGHQFPNYSSELNVNALLLGDSALYLCASTLGGLRAKNIQYFGAGTRLSVL.

The rearrangement uses TRBV19 and TRBJ1-4, with 9 positions matching TRBD1. Losses at the gene ends were 8 bases for V and 5 bases for J; bases not matched to a gene: 6. This CDR3 has 14 amino acids. Per germline, CDR1 LNHDA and CDR2 SQIVND (reference sequence). The CDR3 DNA sequence: TGTGCCAGTGGGACAGGGCCATTGAATGAAAAACTGTTTTTT. It is translated as CASGTGPLNEKLFF. Together with reference TRBV19 and TRBJ1-4, the CDR3 gives the full variable domain: DGGITQSPKYLFRKEGQNVTLSCEQNLNHDAMYWYRQDPGQGLRLIYYSQIVNDFQKGDIAEGYSVSREKKESFPLTVTSAQKNPTAFYLCASGTGPLNEKLFFGSGTQLSVL.

V gene TRBV2 combines with J gene TRBJ2-7; 7 bases line up with TRBD2. Germline CDR1 SNHLY, CDR2 FYNNEI. J gave up 2 bases and V 5 bases, and 15 bases lay outside the gene matches. The CDR3 totals 17 residues. CDR3 region: CASSYEFGASGTYEQYF. CDR3 coding DNA: TGTGCCAGCAGTTATGAGTTCGGTGCTAGCGGCACCTACGAGCAGTACTTC.

The V call is TRBV7-8, the J call TRBJ2-2, with D uncertain. V was clipped by 4 bases and J by 6 bases, with 9 bases between them. Germline values: CDR1 SGHVS, CDR2 FQNEAQ. This CDR3 has 13 amino acids. The CDR3 DNA reads as TGTGCCAGCAGCTCCAAAAGCGCCGGGGAGCTGTTTTTT. As protein: CASSSKSAGELFF.

This chain connects TRBV7-6 to TRBJ1-1; D not resolved. V lost 1 base, J lost 5 bases, and 8 bases lay in between. The length of the CDR3 is 13 residues. Germline-derived CDR1 and CDR2 are SGHVS and FNYEAQ. Here the CDR3 reads CASSLVERTEAFF. The DNA of the CDR3 is TGTGCCAGCAGCTTAGTTGAGCGGACTGAAGCTTTCTTT.

J is TRBJ2-7 and V is TRBV19; 12 positions match TRBD2. The V gene's germline CDR1 is LNHDA and CDR2 SQIVND (reference sequence). The CDR3 runs 19 residues. J gave up 4 bases and V 2 bases, and 15 bases lay outside the gene matches. The CDR3 sequence: CASSISIGLTSGSSYEQYF. The CDR3 DNA sequence: TGTGCCAGTAGTATATCAATCGGATTGACTAGCGGGAGTTCGTACGAGCAGTACTTC.